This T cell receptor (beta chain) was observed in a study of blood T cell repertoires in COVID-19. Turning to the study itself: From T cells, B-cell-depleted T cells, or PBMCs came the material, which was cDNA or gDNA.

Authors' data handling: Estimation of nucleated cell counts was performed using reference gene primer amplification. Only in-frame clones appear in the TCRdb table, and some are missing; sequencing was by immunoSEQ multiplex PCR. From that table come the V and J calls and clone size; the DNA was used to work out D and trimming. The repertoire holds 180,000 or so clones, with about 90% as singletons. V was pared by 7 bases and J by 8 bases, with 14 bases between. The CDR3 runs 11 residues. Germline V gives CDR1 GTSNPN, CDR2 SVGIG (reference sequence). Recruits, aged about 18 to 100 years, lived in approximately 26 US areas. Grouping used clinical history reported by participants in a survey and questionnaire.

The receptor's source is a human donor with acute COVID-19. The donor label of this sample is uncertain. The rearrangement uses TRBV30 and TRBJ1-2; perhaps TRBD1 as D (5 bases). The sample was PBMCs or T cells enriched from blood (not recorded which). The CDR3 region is CAFLRVRGYTF. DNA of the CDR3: TGTGCCTTCCTCAGGGTACGAGGCTACACCTTC. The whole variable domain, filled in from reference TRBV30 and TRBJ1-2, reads SQTIHQWPATLVQPVGSPLSLECTVEGTSNPNLYWYRQAAGRGLQLLFYSVGIGQISSEVPQNLSASRPQDRQFILSSKKLLLSDSGFYLCAFLRVRGYTFGSGTRLTVV.